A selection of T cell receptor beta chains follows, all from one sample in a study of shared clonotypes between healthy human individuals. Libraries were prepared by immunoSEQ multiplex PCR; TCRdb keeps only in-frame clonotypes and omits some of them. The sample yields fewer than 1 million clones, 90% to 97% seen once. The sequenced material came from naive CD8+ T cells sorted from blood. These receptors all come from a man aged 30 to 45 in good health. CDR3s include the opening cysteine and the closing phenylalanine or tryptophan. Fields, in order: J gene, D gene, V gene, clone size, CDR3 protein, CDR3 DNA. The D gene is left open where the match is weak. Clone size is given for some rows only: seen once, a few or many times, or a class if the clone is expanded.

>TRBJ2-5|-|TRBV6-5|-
CASSYSFKRFGETQYF
TGTGCCAGCAGTTACTCGTTTAAGAGGTTCGGGGAGACCCAGTACTTC
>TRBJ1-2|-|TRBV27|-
CASSSQSLYGYTF
TGTGCCAGCAGTTCCCAAAGCCTCTATGGCTACACCTTC
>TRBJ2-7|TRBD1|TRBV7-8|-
CASSTPGTGRIDEQYF
TGTGCCAGCAGCACTCCCGGGACAGGGAGAATAGACGAGCAGTACTTC
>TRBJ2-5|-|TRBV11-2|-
CASSDLRDPETQYF
TGTGCCAGCAGCGACCTAAGGGACCCAGAGACCCAGTACTTC
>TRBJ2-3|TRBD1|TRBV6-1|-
CASSADRDGTDTQYF
TGTGCCAGCAGCGCAGACAGGGACGGCACAGATACGCAGTATTTT
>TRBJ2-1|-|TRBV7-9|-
CASSLVQGGYNEQFF
TGTGCCAGCAGCTTAGTGCAGGGGGGCTACAATGAGCAGTTCTTC
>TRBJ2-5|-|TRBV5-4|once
CASSLRGTLVEETQYF
TGTGCCAGCAGCTTACGCGGGACTCTAGTCGAAGAGACCCAGTACTTC
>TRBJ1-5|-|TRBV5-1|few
CASIKGRGSNQPQHF
TGCGCCAGCATCAAAGGCAGGGGTAGCAATCAGCCCCAGCATTTT
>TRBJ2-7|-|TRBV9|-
CASSADDEGTYEQYF
TGTGCCAGCAGCGCCGATGATGAAGGCACCTACGAGCAGTACTTC
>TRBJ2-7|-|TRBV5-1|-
CASSLFDSFSYEQYF
TGCGCCAGCAGCTTGTTTGACAGCTTTAGCTACGAGCAGTACTTC
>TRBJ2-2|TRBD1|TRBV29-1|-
CSVSGTGALNTGELFF
TGCAGCGTGTCCGGGACAGGGGCCTTGAACACCGGGGAGCTGTTTTTT
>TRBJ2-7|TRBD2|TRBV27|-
CASSFSTSGSYEQYF
TGTGCCAGCAGTTTTAGCACTAGCGGTTCCTACGAGCAGTACTTC
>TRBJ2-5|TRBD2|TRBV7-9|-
CASSLLAGTQYF
TGTGCCAGCAGCTTGCTAGCGGGGACCCAGTACTTC
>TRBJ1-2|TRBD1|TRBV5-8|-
CASSLGDRGRTYYGYTF
TGTGCCAGCAGCTTGGGGGACAGGGGAAGAACTTACTATGGCTACACCTTC
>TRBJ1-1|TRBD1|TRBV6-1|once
CASPGTASLNTEAFF
TGTGCCAGCCCCGGGACAGCCAGCTTGAACACTGAAGCTTTCTTT
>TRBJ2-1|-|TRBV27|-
CASISAGNEQFF
TGTGCCAGCATATCGGCTGGCAATGAGCAGTTCTTC
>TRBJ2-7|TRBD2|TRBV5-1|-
CASSPGGKSPYEQYF
TGCGCCAGCAGCCCGGGAGGCAAGAGCCCCTACGAGCAGTACTTC